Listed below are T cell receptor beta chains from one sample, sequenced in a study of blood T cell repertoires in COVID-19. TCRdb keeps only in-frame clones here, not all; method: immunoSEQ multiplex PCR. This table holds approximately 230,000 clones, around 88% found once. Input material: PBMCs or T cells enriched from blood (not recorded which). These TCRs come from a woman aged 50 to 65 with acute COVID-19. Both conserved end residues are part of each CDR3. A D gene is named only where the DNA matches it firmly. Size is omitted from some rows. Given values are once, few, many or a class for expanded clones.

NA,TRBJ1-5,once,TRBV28,CASTTGLQPQHF,TGTGCCAGCACAACAGGGTTACAGCCCCAGCATTTT
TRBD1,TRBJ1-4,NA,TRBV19,CASRGGWGEKLFF,TGTGCCAGTAGAGGGGGCTGGGGTGAAAAACTGTTTTTT
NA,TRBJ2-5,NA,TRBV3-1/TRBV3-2,CASSQLTRPYQETQYF,TGTGCCAGCAGCCAATTAACTAGACCGTACCAAGAGACCCAGTACTTC
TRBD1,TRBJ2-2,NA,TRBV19,CASRRDRQDTGELFF,TGTGCCAGTAGAAGGGACAGGCAAGACACCGGGGAGCTGTTTTTT
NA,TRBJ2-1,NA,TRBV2,CASREFGGRSYNEQFF,TGTGCCAGCAGGGAGTTTGGAGGGAGATCCTACAATGAGCAGTTCTTC
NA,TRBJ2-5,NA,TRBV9,CASSVALRGGETQYF,TGTGCCAGCAGCGTAGCTTTAAGGGGAGGAGAGACCCAGTACTTC
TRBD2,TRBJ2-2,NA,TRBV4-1,CASSQARGSYTGELFF,TGCGCCAGCAGCCAAGCCCGCGGGAGCTACACCGGGGAGCTGTTTTTT
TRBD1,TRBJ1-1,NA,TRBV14,CASSQPGTGGFEAFF,TGTGCCAGCAGCCAACCCGGGACAGGGGGTTTTGAAGCTTTCTTT
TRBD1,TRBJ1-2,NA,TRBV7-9,CASSSRTGGDYYGYTF,TGTGCCAGCAGCTCGCGAACAGGGGGGGATTACTATGGCTACACCTTC
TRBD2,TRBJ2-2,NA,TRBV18,CASSPPSASGRAGTGELFF,TGTGCCAGCTCACCACCTTCCGCTAGCGGGAGGGCCGGGACCGGGGAGCTGTTTTTT
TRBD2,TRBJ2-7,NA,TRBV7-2,CASSPQGLAGVYEQYF,TGTGCCAGCAGCCCTCAGGGACTAGCGGGAGTCTACGAGCAGTACTTC
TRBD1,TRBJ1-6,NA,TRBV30,CAFRGLSSYNSPLHF,TGTGCCTTCAGGGGGCTGAGCTCCTATAATTCACCCCTCCACTTT
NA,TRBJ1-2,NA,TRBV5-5,CASSFSTAATDNYGYTF,TGTGCCAGCAGCTTTTCTACTGCGGCGACAGATAACTATGGCTACACCTTC